Sequencing of this T cell receptor (beta chain) was carried out in a study of cytomegalovirus exposure and HLA in healthy donors. Study-level background: The roughly 120 validation repertoires, a later analysis reported, used the same platform as the approximately 730 repertoires from the first cohort. Regarding the study as a whole: The finding came from a later analysis; first-cohort TCR clusters tended to co-occur in the 120 or so validation repertoires. Researchers reported that a few CMV-associated chains were confirmed in vitro as CMV antigen-specific. The authors listed 164 TCR beta chains as cytomegalovirus-associated.

TCRdb's copy holds only in-frame clones and misses some; the assay was immunoSEQ multiplex PCR. The sample holds tens of thousands of clones; around 95% are singletons and the top ten take 4% to 5.5%. Germline CDR1 reads LNHDA; CDR2 reads SQIVND (reference sequence). Trimming cost V 3 bases and J 6 bases; bases outside gene matches: 12. The CDR3 consists of 17 residues. Of note for this clone: Its cognate antigen is unknown.

Sequencing used PBMCs. V is TRBV19 and J is TRBJ1-5; 9 bases fit TRBD1. The TCR originated in a man younger than 30 in good health and CMV-seropositive. The CDR3 loop reads CASSIVTGTGSIQPQHF. The CDR3 nucleotides are TGTGCCAGTAGTATCGTAACCGGGACAGGGTCGATTCAGCCCCAGCATTTT. The full variable domain, rest sourced from reference TRBV19 and TRBJ1-5, is DGGITQSPKYLFRKEGQNVTLSCEQNLNHDAMYWYRQDPGQGLRLIYYSQIVNDFQKGDIAEGYSVSREKKESFPLTVTSAQKNPTAFYLCASSIVTGTGSIQPQHFGDGTRLSIL.